This TCR beta chain stems from a study of blood T cell repertoires in COVID-19. The CDR3 has 18 amino acids. Germline lookup yields CDR1 ENHRY and CDR2 SYGVKD. V was pared by 0 bases and J by 4 bases, with 8 bases of the junction left unmatched. Assay used: immunoSEQ multiplex PCR; TCRdb lists only in-frame clones, some missing. The data hold roughly 200,000 clones, with roughly 85% observed a single time. Ages ranged from roughly 18 to 100 years, with residence in about 23 US areas. This sequence was found in a man aged 35 to 55 who had recovered from COVID-19. This rearrangement joins TRBV10-3 to TRBJ1-6; 8 bases are shared with TRBD1. Sequenced input: PBMCs or T cells enriched from blood (not recorded which). CDR3 amino acids: CAISESLIGTGYNSPLHF. For the CDR3, the DNA is TGTGCCATCAGTGAGTCCTTGATTGGGACAGGATATAATTCACCCCTCCACTTT.